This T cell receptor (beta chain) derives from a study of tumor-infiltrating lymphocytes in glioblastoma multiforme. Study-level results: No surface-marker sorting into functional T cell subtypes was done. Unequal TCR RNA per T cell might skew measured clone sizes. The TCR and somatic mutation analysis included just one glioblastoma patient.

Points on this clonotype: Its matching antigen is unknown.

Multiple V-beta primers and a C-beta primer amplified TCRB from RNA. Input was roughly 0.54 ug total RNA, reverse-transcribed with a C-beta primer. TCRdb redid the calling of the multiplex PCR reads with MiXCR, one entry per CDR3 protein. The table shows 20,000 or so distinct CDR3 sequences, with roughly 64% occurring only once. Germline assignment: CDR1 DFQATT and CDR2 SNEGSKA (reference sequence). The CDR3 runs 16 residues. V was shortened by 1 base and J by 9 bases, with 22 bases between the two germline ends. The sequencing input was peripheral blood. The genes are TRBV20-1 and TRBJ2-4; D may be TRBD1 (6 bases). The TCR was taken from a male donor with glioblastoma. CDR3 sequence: CSARAVGQNLQGIQYF. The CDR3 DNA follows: TGCAGTGCTAGAGCGGTGGGACAAAACCTACAGGGCATTCAGTACTTC.